This is a list of T cell receptor beta chains from one sample in a study of CD8 T cells in ankylosing spondylitis. One entry per CDR3 protein results from TCRdb running MiXCR on the 5' RACE reads. In the table there are about 330,000 distinct CDR3 sequences, less than 10% of which are singletons. The specimen sequenced was blood, either unsorted or a sorted T cell fraction (not recorded which). The receptor source for this set is a male donor with ankylosing spondylitis. Each CDR3 is given with its conserved first and last residue.

>TRBJ2-5|TRBV11-3
CASSLDPPQYGQETQYF
>TRBJ2-5|TRBV4-2
CASSQDGERLSRETQYF
>TRBJ2-2|TRBV7-3
CASSLIMRELFF
>TRBJ2-3|TRBV29-1
CSSGAGGGSGTDTQYF
>TRBJ2-5|TRBV15
CATSRDGRGPGKTQYF
>TRBJ1-2|TRBV12-3/TRBV12-4
CASSFQRPDGYTF
>TRBJ2-3|TRBV5-8
CASSLRVAGPDTQYF
>TRBJ2-1|TRBV4-1
CASSQGLRVLPYNEQFF
>TRBJ2-3|TRBV7-3
CASSAAVLAGVGTATDTQYF
>TRBJ2-5|TRBV10-2
CASSESIGGSEETQYF
>TRBJ1-3|TRBV20-1
CSAETGNTIYF
>TRBJ1-2|TRBV12-5
CASGLVRGLYGYTF
>TRBJ2-5|TRBV5-1
CASSYYTGGETQYF
>TRBJ1-6|TRBV7-6
CASRADSSFPNSPLHF
>TRBJ2-7|TRBV4-2
CASSSRLAGAYEQYF
>TRBJ2-3|TRBV2
CASNRGRASDTQYF
>TRBJ2-7|TRBV30
CAWSTQGGSEQYF
>TRBJ2-1|TRBV12-3/TRBV12-4
CASSLGREFVHEQFF
>TRBJ2-7|TRBV7-8
CASSLLHRDPSGRRYF